The clone carrying this TCR beta chain showed up just a few times. Its antigen is unknown. This CDR3 has 11 amino acids. From germline, CDR1 is ENHRY and CDR2 SYGVKD. The V and J ends lost 6 bases and 6 bases respectively, with 9 bases between them. This entry belongs to a study of yellow fever vaccine responses in identical twins. Each CDR3 protein is one row after TCRdb ran MiXCR on the RT-PCR reads. The sample has approximately 17,000 distinct CDR3 sequences, less than 75% seen once. General study points: Twins' T cell vaccine responses reportedly looked partly convergent, partly personalized.

This sequence joins TRBV10-3 and TRBJ2-7; maybe TRBD1 (6 bases). The sample was T cells from blood (PBMCs), unsorted or a sorted subset (not recorded which), taken before or after yellow fever vaccination (not recorded which). The source is a woman aged 18-30 years who received the yellow fever vaccine. The CDR3, as DNA: TGTGCCATCAGCAGGGGACGCGAGCAGTACTTC. Protein product: CAISRGREQYF.